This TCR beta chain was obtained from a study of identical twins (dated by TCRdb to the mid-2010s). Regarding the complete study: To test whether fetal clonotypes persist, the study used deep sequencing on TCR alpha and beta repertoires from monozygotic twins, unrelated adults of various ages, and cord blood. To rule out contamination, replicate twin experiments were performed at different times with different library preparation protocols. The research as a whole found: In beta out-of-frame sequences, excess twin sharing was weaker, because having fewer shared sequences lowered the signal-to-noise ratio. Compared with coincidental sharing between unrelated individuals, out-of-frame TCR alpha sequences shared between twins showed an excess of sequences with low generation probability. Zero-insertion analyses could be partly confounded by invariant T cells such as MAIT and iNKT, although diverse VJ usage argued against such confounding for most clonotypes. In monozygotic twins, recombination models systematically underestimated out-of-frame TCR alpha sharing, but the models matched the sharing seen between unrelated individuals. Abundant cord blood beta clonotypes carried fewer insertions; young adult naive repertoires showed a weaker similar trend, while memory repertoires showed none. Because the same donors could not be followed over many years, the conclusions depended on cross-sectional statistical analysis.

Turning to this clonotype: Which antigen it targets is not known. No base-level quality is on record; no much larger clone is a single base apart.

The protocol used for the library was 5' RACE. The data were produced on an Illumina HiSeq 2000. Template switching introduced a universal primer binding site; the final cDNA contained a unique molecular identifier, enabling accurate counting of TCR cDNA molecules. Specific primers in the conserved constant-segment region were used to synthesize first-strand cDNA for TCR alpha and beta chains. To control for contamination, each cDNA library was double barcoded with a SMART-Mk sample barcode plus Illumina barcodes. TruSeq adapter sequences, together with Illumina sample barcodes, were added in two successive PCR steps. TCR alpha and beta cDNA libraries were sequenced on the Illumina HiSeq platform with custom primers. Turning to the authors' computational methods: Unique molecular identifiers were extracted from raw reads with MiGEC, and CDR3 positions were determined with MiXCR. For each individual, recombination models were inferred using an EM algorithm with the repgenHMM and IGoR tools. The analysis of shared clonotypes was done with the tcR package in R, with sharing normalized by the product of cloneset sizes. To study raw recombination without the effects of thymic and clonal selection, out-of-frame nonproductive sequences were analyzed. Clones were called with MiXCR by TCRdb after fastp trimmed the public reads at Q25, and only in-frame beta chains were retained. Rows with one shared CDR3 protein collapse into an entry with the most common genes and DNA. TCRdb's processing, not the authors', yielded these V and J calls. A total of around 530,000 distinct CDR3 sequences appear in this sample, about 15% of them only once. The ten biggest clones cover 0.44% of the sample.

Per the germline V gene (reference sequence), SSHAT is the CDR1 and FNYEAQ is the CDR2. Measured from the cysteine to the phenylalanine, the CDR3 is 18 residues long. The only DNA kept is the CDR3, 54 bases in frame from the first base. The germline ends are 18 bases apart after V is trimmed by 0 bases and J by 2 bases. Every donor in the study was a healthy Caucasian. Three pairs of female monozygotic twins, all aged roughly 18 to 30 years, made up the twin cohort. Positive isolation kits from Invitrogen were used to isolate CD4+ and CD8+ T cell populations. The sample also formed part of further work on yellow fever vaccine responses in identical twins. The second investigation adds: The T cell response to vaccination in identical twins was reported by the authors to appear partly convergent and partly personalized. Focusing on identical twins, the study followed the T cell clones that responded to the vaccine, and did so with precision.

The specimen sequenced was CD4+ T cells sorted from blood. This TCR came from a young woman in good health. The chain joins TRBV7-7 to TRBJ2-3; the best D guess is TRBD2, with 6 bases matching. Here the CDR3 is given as CASSLAPRLGGVTDTQYF. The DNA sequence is TGTGCCAGCAGCTTAGCGCCGCGACTAGGAGGTGTCACAGATACGCAGTATTTT.